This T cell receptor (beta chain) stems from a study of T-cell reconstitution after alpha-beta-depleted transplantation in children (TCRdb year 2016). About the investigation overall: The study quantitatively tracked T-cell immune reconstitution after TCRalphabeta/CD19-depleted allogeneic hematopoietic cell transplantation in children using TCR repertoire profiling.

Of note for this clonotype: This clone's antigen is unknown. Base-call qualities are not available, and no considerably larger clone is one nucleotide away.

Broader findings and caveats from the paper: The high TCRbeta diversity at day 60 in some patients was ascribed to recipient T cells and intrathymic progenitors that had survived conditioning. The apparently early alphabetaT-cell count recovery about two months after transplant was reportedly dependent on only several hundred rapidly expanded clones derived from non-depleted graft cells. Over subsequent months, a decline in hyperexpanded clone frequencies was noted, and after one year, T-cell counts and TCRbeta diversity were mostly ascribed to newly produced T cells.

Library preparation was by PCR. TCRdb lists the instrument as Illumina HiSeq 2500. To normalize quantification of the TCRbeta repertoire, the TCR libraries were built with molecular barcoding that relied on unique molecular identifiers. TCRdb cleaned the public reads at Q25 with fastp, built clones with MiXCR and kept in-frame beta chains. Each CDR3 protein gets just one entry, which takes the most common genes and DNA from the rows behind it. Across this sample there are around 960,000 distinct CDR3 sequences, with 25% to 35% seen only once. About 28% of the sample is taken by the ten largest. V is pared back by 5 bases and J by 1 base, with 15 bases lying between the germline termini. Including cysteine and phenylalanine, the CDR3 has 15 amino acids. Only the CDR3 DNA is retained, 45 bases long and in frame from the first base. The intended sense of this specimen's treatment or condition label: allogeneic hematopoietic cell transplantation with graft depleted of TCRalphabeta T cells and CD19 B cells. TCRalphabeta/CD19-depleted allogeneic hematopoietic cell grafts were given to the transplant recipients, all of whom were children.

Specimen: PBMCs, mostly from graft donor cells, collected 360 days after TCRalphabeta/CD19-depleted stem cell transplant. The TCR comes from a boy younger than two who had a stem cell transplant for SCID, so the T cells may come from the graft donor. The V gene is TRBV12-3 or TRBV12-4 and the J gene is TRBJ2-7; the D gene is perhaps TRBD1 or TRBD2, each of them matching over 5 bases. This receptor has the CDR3 CASSTGRTSSYEQYF. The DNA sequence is TGTGCCAGCAGTACGGGACGGACATCTTCCTACGAGCAGTACTTC.